This T cell receptor (beta chain) was captured in a study of identical twins. Study-wide results and caveats: A cross-sectional statistical analysis, not follow-up of the same donors, supported the conclusions.

As for this clonotype: The antigen is unknown.

MiXCR was run by TCRdb on the 5' RACE reads, yielding one entry per CDR3 protein. The table lists 450,000 or so distinct CDR3 sequences, 14% of them singletons. Germline CDR1 SGHRS, CDR2 YFSETQ. The V end was cut by 0 bases, the J end by 5 bases, with 11 bases between. The CDR3 length is 14 residues. These data were also reused for a study on yellow fever vaccine responses in identical twins.

Source material: CD4+ T cells sorted from blood. The origin of this receptor is a woman in her late teens or twenties in good health. This sequence joins TRBV5-1 and TRBJ2-5; D tentatively reads TRBD1 or TRBD2 (5 bases each). CDR3 sequence reads: CASSLGGFMETQYF. The CDR3 coding sequence is TGCGCCAGCAGCTTGGGGGGGTTCATGGAGACCCAGTACTTC.